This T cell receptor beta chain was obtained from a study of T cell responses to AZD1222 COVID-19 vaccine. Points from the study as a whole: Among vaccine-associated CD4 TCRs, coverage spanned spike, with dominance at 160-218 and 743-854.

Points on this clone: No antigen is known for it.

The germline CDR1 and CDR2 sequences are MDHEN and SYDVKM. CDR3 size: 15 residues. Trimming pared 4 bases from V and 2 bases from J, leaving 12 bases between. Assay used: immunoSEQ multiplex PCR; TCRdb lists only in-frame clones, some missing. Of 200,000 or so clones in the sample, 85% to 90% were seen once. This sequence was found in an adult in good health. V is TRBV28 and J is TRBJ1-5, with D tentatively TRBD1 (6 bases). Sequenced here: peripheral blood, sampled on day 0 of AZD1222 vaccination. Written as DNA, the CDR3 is TGTGCCAGCAGTTGGTTGGCAGGGGGCAATCAGCCCCAGCATTTT. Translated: CASSWLAGGNQPQHF.